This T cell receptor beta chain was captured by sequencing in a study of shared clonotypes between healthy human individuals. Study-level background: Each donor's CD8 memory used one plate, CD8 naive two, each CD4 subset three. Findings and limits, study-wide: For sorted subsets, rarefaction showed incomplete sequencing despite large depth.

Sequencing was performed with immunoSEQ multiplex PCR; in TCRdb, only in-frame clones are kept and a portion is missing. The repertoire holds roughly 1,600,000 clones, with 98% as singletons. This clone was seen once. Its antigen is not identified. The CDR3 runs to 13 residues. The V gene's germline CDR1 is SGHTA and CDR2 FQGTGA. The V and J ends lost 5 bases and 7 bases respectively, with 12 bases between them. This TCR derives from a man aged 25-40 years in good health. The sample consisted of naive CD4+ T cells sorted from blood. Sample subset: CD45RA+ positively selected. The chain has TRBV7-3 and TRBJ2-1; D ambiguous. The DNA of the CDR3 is TGTGCCAGCAGCACCCAGTCAAGGAATGAGCAGTTCTTC. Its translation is CASSTQSRNEQFF. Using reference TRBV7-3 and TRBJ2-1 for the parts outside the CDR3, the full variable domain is GAGVSQTPSNKVTEKGKYVELRCDPISGHTALYWYRQSLGQGPEFLIYFQGTGAADDSGLPNDRFFAVRPEGSVSTLKIQRTERGDSAVYLCASSTQSRNEQFFGPGTRLTVL.